This T cell receptor (beta chain) originates from a study of T cells in localized non-small cell lung cancer. Study-level results: The appearance of a median approximately 57 of the top 100 tumor clones was seen in adjacent lung. Uninvolved adjacent lung, not tumor, had the highest T cell clonality.

This CDR3 is built from 13 residues. V was clipped by 6 bases and J by 4 bases; unmatched bases: 5. Germline-derived CDR1 and CDR2 are KGHSY and FQNENV. This table comes from immunoSEQ multiplex PCR, and its TCRdb copy is limited to in-frame clones, with some not included. This table holds some 750 clones, roughly 24% found once. By share of the sample, this clone is medium-sized (0.01 to 0.1%). The antigen is unknown. The sequenced sample was normal lung tissue next to the tumor, obtained before any cancer treatment. The genes are TRBV16 and TRBJ1-2; TRBD1 matches at 7 bases. The receptor was derived from a woman aged 40 to 75 with stage III lung adenocarcinoma. CDR3 nucleotides: TGTGCCAGCAGTGCGACAGGGCCCTATGGCTACACCTTC. Its protein is CASSATGPYGYTF.